One sample yielded the 21 T cell receptor beta chains listed below, sequenced in a study of T-cell reconstitution after alpha-beta-depleted transplantation in children. Construction of the TCRbeta library involved unique molecular identifiers. TCRdb re-analysed the PCR reads in MiXCR, keeping a single row per CDR3 protein. Found here are 450,000 to 700,000 distinct CDR3 sequences, roughly a quarter of them singletons; the top ten hold around a third. The source was PBMCs, collected before TCRalphabeta/CD19-depleted stem cell transplant. Source of these receptors: a boy under two years old with Wiskott-Aldrich syndrome, due to receive a stem cell transplant.

This clonotype was seen only a few times. The rearrangement links TRBV5-1 to TRBJ2-2; D ambiguous. Germline assignment: CDR1 SGHRS and CDR2 YFSETQ. The V and J ends lost 4 bases and 1 base respectively, with 14 bases between them. This CDR3 is built from 16 residues. The chain's CDR3 is CASSPVGVENTGELFF. Written as DNA, the CDR3 is TGCGCCAGCAGCCCGGTTGGGGTAGAGAACACCGGGGAGCTGTTTTTT.

This sequence joins TRBV7-2 and TRBJ2-7; D is possibly TRBD2 (6 bases). V shed 1 base and J shed 7 bases, with 20 bases lying between them. Germline CDR1 reads SGHTA; CDR2 reads FQGNSA. The CDR3 is made up of 16 amino acids. CDR3 in DNA: TGTGCCAGCAGCTTAGTAGGCGGGGCCGGGCAATCGGAGCAGTACTTC. Its translation: CASSLVGGAGQSEQYF.

This clonotype has more than one count but fewer than ten. This chain uses TRBV5-1 with TRBJ2-1; no definite D call. Germline V lookup: CDR1 SGHRS, CDR2 YFSETQ. The CDR3 spans 18 residues. V was clipped by 1 base and J by 4 bases, with 21 bases between them. CDR3 in amino acids: CASSLLVGLGNLYNEQFF. Here the CDR3 DNA reads TGCGCCAGCAGCTTGTTGGTAGGCCTGGGGAACTTGTACAATGAGCAGTTCTTC.

The J gene is TRBJ2-5, the V gene TRBV29-1, with D unclear. The germline gives CDR1 SQVTM, CDR2 ANQGSEA. The CDR3 is 12 residues long. V was cut by 3 bases and J by 4 bases, with 9 bases left in between. The CDR3 region has the DNA TGCAGCGTTGATGGGCAGATAGAGACCCAGTACTTC. Its translation: CSVDGQIETQYF.

The chain has TRBV6-5 and TRBJ2-1; D is ambiguous. The V end lost 0 bases, the J end lost 5 bases, and 8 bases lay between the germline ends. Germline V gene lookup returns CDR1 MNHEY and CDR2 SVGAGI. The CDR3 spans 14 residues. The DNA of the CDR3 is TGTGCCAGCAGTTACTCGAGTAGCCACAATGAGCAGTTCTTC. This translates into CASSYSSSHNEQFF.

V gene TRBV29-1 combines with J gene TRBJ2-7, with 9 bases aligning to TRBD1. V lost 5 bases, J lost 1 base, and 6 bases stayed unmatched. Germline lookup yields CDR1 SQVTM and CDR2 ANQGSEA. CDR3 length: 14 residues. This chain's CDR3 is CSVLRTGASYEQYF. The CDR3 coding sequence is TGCAGCGTTTTAAGGACAGGGGCGTCCTACGAGCAGTACTTC.

The chain joins TRBV5-1 to TRBJ2-1; weak D call: TRBD1 (5 bases). Germline CDR1 and CDR2: SGHRS and YFSETQ. With 0 bases removed from V and 6 bases from J, the gap between germline ends came to 13 bases. The CDR3 spans 15 residues. The CDR3 protein is CASSLGRTLLNEQFF. The CDR3 coding sequence is TGCGCCAGCAGCTTGGGTAGGACACTTCTCAATGAGCAGTTCTTC. Full variable domain (rest looked up from reference TRBV5-1 and TRBJ2-1): KAGVTQTPRYLIKTRGQQVTLSCSPISGHRSVSWYQQTPGQGLQFLFEYFSETQRNKGNFPGRFSGRQFSNSRSEMNVSTLELGDSALYLCASSLGRTLLNEQFFGPGTRLTVL.

This clonotype was detected only a few times. The chain combines TRBV29-1 with TRBJ1-2, with 9 bases fitting TRBD1. The CDR3 spans 13 residues. Unmatched junction bases numbered 9, after V lost 7 bases and J lost 6 bases. In germline, CDR1 is SQVTM, CDR2 ANQGSEA. DNA of the CDR3: TGCAGCGCCGCCGGGACAGGGATGGATGGCTACACCTTC. Encoded protein: CSAAGTGMDGYTF.

As for this clonotype: One end of the junction fails to match germline, which may point to a read error. This chain joins TRBV5-6 and TRBJ2-6; 9 bases are shared with TRBD2. The CDR3 sequence is 19 residues long. The V gene's germline CDR1 is SGHDT and CDR2 YYEEEE. In nucleotides, the CDR3 is TGTGCCAGCAGTTTGGTTTCGAGGCGGGGGGGGACAGGGGCCAACGTCCTGACTTTC. It translates to CASSLVSRRGGTGANVLTF.

V gene TRBV12-3 or TRBV12-4 combines with J gene TRBJ2-3; 8 bases are shared with TRBD1. V dropped 3 bases and J dropped 2; count of bases not matched to a gene: 4. The CDR3 contains 15 residues. This CDR3 reads CASSLGQANTDTQYF. As DNA, the CDR3 is TGTGCCAGCAGTTTGGGACAGGCGAACACAGATACGCAGTATTTT.

J is TRBJ2-7 and V is TRBV10-3; no clear D. The germline V and J ends were trimmed by 5 bases and 4 bases, with 15 bases remaining between them. From germline, CDR1 is ENHRY and CDR2 SYGVKD. CDR3 length: 14 amino acids. CDR3 residues: CAISKDGGGYEQYF. Here the CDR3 DNA reads TGTGCCATCAGTAAGGACGGTGGTGGGTACGAGCAGTACTTC.

This rearrangement joins TRBV27 to TRBJ2-4; TRBD1 matches at 7 bases. The CDR3 consists of 14 residues. J was trimmed by 8 bases and V by 4 bases; bases with no gene match: 8. The germline CDR1 and CDR2 sequences are MNHEY and SMNVEV (reference sequence). The CDR3 sequence: CASSSTGSGYIQYF. Here the CDR3 DNA reads TGTGCCAGCAGTTCGACAGGGTCAGGTTACATTCAGTACTTC.

The CDR3 loop is CASTRSPTLGRSPLHF. The CDR3 DNA follows: TGTGCCAGCACTAGGAGCCCTACCCTTGGGAGATCACCCCTCCACTTT. This sequence joins TRBV3-1 and TRBJ1-6; no firm D call. Germline V gene sequence: CDR1 LGHDT, CDR2 YNNKEL (reference sequence). This CDR3 is built from 16 residues. Trimming pared 7 bases from V and 10 bases from J, leaving 23 bases between.

The rearrangement joins TRBV4-2 to TRBJ2-7, with 13 bases aligning to TRBD2. The CDR3 runs to 15 residues. The J segment lost 7 bases and the V segment lost 4 bases, leaving 7 bases of the junction unmatched. Germline CDR1 LGHNA, CDR2 YNFKEQ. CDR3 amino acids: CASSLGLAGVKEQYF. The CDR3 DNA sequence: TGTGCCAGCAGCCTAGGACTAGCGGGAGTGAAGGAGCAGTACTTC.

There are a few counts of this clonotype. The chain has TRBV12-3 or TRBV12-4 and TRBJ2-6; D is undetermined. The CDR3 loop spans 13 amino acids. With 3 bases removed from V and 10 bases from J, the gap between germline ends came to 10 bases. CDR3 sequence: CASSFDDVNVLTF. The CDR3 coding sequence is TGTGCCAGCAGTTTTGATGATGTTAACGTCCTGACTTTC.

This chain links TRBV11-1 with TRBJ1-2; D might be TRBD1 (6 bases). Per germline, CDR1 SGHAT and CDR2 FQDESV (reference sequence). Trimming shortened V by 5 bases and J by 8 bases, and 30 bases separated the two germline ends. The CDR3 spans 18 residues. The CDR3 protein is CASSPGGRGGHTLKGYTF. As DNA, the CDR3 is TGTGCCAGCAGCCCGGGTGGTCGTGGGGGACATACTCTTAAAGGCTACACCTTC.

This clonotype occurred a few times. V and J are TRBV20-1 and TRBJ2-7; 11 bases are shared with TRBD1. This CDR3 is built from 18 residues. Germline lookup yields CDR1 DFQATT and CDR2 SNEGSKA (reference sequence). Germline trimming cut 3 bases from V and 4 bases from J; bases unmatched to any gene: 17. CDR3 in DNA: TGCAGTGCTAGCGCATGGACAGGGGGCAACCATCGGACGTACGAGCAGTACTTC. This sequence encodes CSASAWTGGNHRTYEQYF.

This clonotype was detected only a few times. J is TRBJ2-1 and V is TRBV11-1; 15 bases align to TRBD2. The CDR3 has 18 residues. Germline V lookup: CDR1 SGHAT, CDR2 FQDESV (reference sequence). V lost 3 bases and J lost 7; bases outside the gene matches: 10. The CDR3: CASSFQYRTSGRENEQFF. The CDR3 DNA reads TGTGCCAGCAGCTTTCAATATCGGACTAGCGGGAGGGAAAATGAGCAGTTCTTC.

This clonotype was seen a handful of times. The gene calls are TRBV28 and TRBJ2-3, with D perhaps being TRBD1 or TRBD2 (5 bases each). CDR3 length: 16 residues. V shed 2 bases and J shed 0 bases, with 12 bases lying between them. Germline loops: CDR1 MDHEN, CDR2 SYDVKM. Here the CDR3 reads CASSLVLGVSTDTQYF. CDR3 sequence (DNA): TGTGCCAGCAGTTTAGTCTTGGGGGTTAGCACAGATACGCAGTATTTT. Based on the CDR3 plus reference TRBV28 and TRBJ2-3, the full variable domain is DVKVTQSSRYLVKRTGEKVFLECVQDMDHENMFWYRQDPGLGLRLIYFSYDVKMKEKGDIPEGYSVSREKKERFSLILESASTNQTSMYLCASSLVLGVSTDTQYFGPGTRLTVL.

The gene calls are TRBV7-6 and TRBJ2-1; perhaps TRBD2 as D (5 bases). The CDR3 has 13 amino acids. Per the germline V gene, CDR1 is SGHVS and CDR2 is FNYEAQ. Trimming took 4 bases from V and 10 from J, leaving 14 bases between them. CDR3: CASSYLRGREQFF. In DNA form, the CDR3 reads TGTGCCAGCAGCTACTTACGGGGAAGGGAGCAGTTCTTC. The full variable domain, in which reference TRBV7-6 and TRBJ2-1 provide the parts outside the CDR3, is GAGVSQSPRYKVTKRGQDVALRCDPISGHVSLYWYRQALGQGPEFLTYFNYEAQQDKSGLPNDRFSAERPEGSISTLTIQRTEQRDSAMYRCASSYLRGREQFFGPGTRLTVL.

V and J are TRBV29-1 and TRBJ2-3, with D possibly being TRBD2 (6 bases). V was pared by 6 bases and J by 7 bases, with 17 bases between. The CDR3 covers 13 residues. In germline, CDR1 is SQVTM, CDR2 ANQGSEA. This CDR3 reads CSVFGGIRYTQYF. The CDR3 bases are TGCAGCGTGTTCGGAGGGATACGGTATACGCAGTATTTT.